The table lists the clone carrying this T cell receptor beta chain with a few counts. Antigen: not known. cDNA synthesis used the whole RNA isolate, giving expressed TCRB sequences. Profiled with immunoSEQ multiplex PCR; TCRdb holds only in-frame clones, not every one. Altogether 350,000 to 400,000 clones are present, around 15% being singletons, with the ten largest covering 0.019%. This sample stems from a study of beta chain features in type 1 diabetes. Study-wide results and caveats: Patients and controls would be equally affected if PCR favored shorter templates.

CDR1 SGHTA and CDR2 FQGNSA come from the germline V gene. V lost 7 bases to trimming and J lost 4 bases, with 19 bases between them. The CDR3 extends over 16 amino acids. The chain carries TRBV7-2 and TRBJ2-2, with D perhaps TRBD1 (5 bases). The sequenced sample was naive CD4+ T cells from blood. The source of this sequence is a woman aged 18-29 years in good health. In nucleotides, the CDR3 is TGTGCCAGCACCCTCTGGGGCAGGGAAGGCACCGGGGAGCTGTTTTTT. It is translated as CASTLWGREGTGELFF.